A selection of T cell receptor beta chains follows, all from one sample in a study of beta chain features in type 1 diabetes. The table came from immunoSEQ multiplex PCR; TCRdb's copy has only in-frame clones and leaves some out. The sample consists of almost 350,000 clones, approximately 9.9% of them appearing once. The source material was central memory CD4+ T cells from blood. The source of these receptors is a man between 25 and 39 years old with type 1 diabetes. Both conserved end residues are part of each CDR3. The D gene is left open where the match is weak. The size field is filled for only some rows; it gives once, few, many or a size class.

v_gene	d_gene	abundance	len	j_gene	CDR3aa	CDR3nt
TRBV15	.	.	14	TRBJ1-5	CATSRAWGNQPQHF	TGTGCCACCAGCAGAGCCTGGGGGAATCAGCCCCAGCATTTT
TRBV2	.	few	15	TRBJ2-5	CASSEMWRAQETQYF	TGTGCCAGCAGTGAAATGTGGCGTGCCCAAGAGACCCAGTACTTC
TRBV6-1	.	.	16	TRBJ2-2	CASSEHRAQNTGELFF	TGTGCCAGCAGTGAACACAGGGCCCAAAACACCGGGGAGCTGTTTTTT
TRBV9	TRBD1	few	14	TRBJ2-1	CASSPRTGGDEQFF	TGTGCCAGCAGCCCTCGGACAGGGGGCGATGAGCAGTTCTTC
TRBV5-6	.	.	13	TRBJ2-3	CTSSLFGTDTQYF	TGTACCAGCAGCTTATTCGGCACAGATACGCAGTATTTT
TRBV14	.	few	15	TRBJ1-6	CASSQLGRGNSPLHF	TGTGCCAGCAGCCAACTGGGACGGGGGAATTCACCCCTCCACTTT
TRBV19	.	few	11	TRBJ1-1	CASSSREKAFF	TGTGCCAGTAGTTCGAGGGAGAAAGCTTTCTTT
TRBV7-2	TRBD2	few	17	TRBJ2-3	CASSLEASGGLTDTQYF	TGTGCCAGCAGCTTAGAGGCTAGCGGGGGGCTCACAGATACGCAGTATTTT
TRBV11-2	TRBD1	.	15	TRBJ2-7	CASSSPARGLEEQYF	TGTGCCAGCAGCTCCCCCGCGAGGGGGCTGGAGGAGCAGTACTTC
TRBV9	.	few	12	TRBJ1-3	CASSGSGNTIYF	TGTGCCAGCAGCGGCTCTGGAAACACCATATATTTT
TRBV28	.	.	15	TRBJ1-1	CASSTPVDIVTEAFF	TGTGCCAGCAGCACCCCGGTGGACATCGTCACTGAAGCTTTCTTT
TRBV7-6	.	many	14	TRBJ2-5	CASSFSRAQETQYF	TGTGCCAGCAGCTTCAGCAGGGCCCAAGAGACCCAGTACTTC
TRBV30	.	few	13	TRBJ1-6	CAWSTGPSSPLHF	TGTGCCTGGTCGACAGGCCCCAGTTCACCCCTCCACTTT
TRBV28	TRBD1	few	14	TRBJ1-2	CASRGQGSNYGYTF	TGTGCCAGCAGAGGACAGGGGTCTAACTATGGCTACACCTTC
TRBV5-1	.	few	14	TRBJ1-2	CASSPVDSLYGYTF	TGCGCCAGCAGCCCGGTGGACAGCCTTTATGGCTACACCTTC
TRBV27	TRBD1	.	13	TRBJ2-7	CASSGGQGYEQYF	TGTGCCAGCAGTGGAGGACAGGGATACGAGCAGTACTTC
TRBV4-2	.	.	14	TRBJ2-5	CASSQDPLKETQYF	TGTGCCAGCAGCCAAGATCCCTTAAAAGAGACCCAGTACTTC
TRBV18	.	.	14	TRBJ1-5	CASSPSGGNQPQHF	TGTGCCAGCTCCCCCTCGGGGGGTAATCAGCCCCAGCATTTT
TRBV25-1	.	.	13	TRBJ1-6	CASSQGPGSPLHF	TGTGCCAGCAGCCAAGGCCCGGGGTCACCCCTCCACTTT
TRBV5-1	.	.	13	TRBJ1-1	CASSTDVFDEAFF	TGCGCCAGCAGCACGGACGTCTTCGATGAAGCTTTCTTT
TRBV9	TRBD1	.	14	TRBJ2-5	CASSAGQGHETQYF	TGTGCCAGCAGCGCGGGACAGGGTCACGAGACCCAGTACTTC
TRBV20-1	.	.	11	TRBJ2-7	CSAMRSYEQYF	TGCAGTGCTATGCGGTCCTACGAGCAGTACTTC
TRBV7-2	.	many	14	TRBJ1-2	CASSLNFDSYGYTF	TGTGCCAGCAGCTTAAATTTTGACAGCTATGGCTACACCTTC
TRBV18	.	.	14	TRBJ2-2	CASSALQGTGELFF	TGTGCCAGCTCGGCTCTTCAAGGGACCGGGGAGCTGTTTTTT